This T cell receptor (beta chain) was documented in a study of T-cell memory formation after mild COVID-19. Study observations and caveats: Pre-infection memory held some responding clones, suggesting pre-existing cross-reactive T cells responded. Researchers could not confirm that second-wave clones peaking on day 37 targeted SARS-CoV-2.

In this sample, this clonotype turned up a few times. No antigen is known for it. The germline CDR1 and CDR2 sequences are SEHNR and FQNEAQ (reference sequence). The trim removed 5 bases at V and 7 bases at J, leaving 5 bases unmatched. This CDR3 has 14 residues. Each CDR3 protein is one row after TCRdb ran MiXCR on the 5' RACE reads. The sample yields roughly 400,000 distinct CDR3 sequences, about a sixth seen once. The J gene is TRBJ2-1, the V gene TRBV7-9; TRBD1 matches at 10 bases. The clonotype originates from a man between 18 and 29 years old who had mild COVID-19 (a few samples of this study predate the infection). Cell type and time point are not known. Sequenced sample: PBMCs or a T cell subset sorted from them (not recorded which). CDR3 sequence reads: CASSTGDRGNEQFF. The CDR3 bases are TGTGCCAGCAGCACCGGGGACAGGGGAAATGAGCAGTTCTTC.